What follows describes a single TCR beta chain. Its cognate antigen is unknown. The data were produced by immunoSEQ multiplex PCR, yet TCRdb's version contains in-frame clones alone and is incomplete. The sample records under 95,000 clones, around 91% being singletons. The CDR3 runs to 15 residues. Looked up from germline, CDR1 is SGDLS and CDR2 is YYNGEE. The V gene end was trimmed by 1 base and the J gene end by 2 bases; junction bases not matched to a gene: 3. The data belong to a study of identifying expanded T cells in peripheral blood. During the collection period, no donor immune events like infections were recorded. Study-level results: Approximately two-week clone count variance significantly increased as total template count grew. Roughly 1.2 clones differed between technical replicates, versus approximately 17 and 20 over time.

The sequenced sample was blood. The chain links TRBV9 to TRBJ1-2, with 9 bases matching TRBD1. The TCR comes from a person aged 18 to 75 in good health. The CDR3 DNA reads TGTGCCAGCAGCGTATTCGACAGGGGGAACTATGGCTACACCTTC. It is translated as CASSVFDRGNYGYTF.